These 10 T cell receptor beta chains share one sample of origin, sequenced in a study of OX40 agonist ivuxolimab in advanced cancers. TCRdb's copy holds only in-frame clones and misses some; the assay was immunoSEQ multiplex PCR. The sample contains about 64,000 clones, more than 80% of which appear only once. The source material was CD4+ or CD8+ T cells sorted from blood, sampled in a trial of the OX40 agonist ivuxolimab. Receptors originate from an adult with an advanced solid tumor such as melanoma, head and neck, liver or kidney cancer.

This sequence joins TRBV4-1 and TRBJ2-7; 9 bases map to TRBD1. The trim removed 1 base at V and 6 bases at J, leaving 1 base unmatched. There are 13 residues in the CDR3. Germline CDR1 reads MGHRA; CDR2 reads YSYEKL. The CDR3 nucleotides are TGCGCCAGCAGCCAAGTACAGGGGGCCGAGCAGTACTTC. This sequence encodes CASSQVQGAEQYF.

The rearrangement links TRBV7-9 to TRBJ2-5; D gene uncertain. From germline, CDR1 is SEHNR and CDR2 FQNEAQ (reference sequence). The CDR3 is 15 amino acids. The V and J ends lost 5 bases and 2 bases respectively, with 15 bases between them. The CDR3 DNA is TGTGCCAGCAGCCGAAACCCCAGGAGACAAGAGACCCAGTACTTC. This translates into CASSRNPRRQETQYF.

The rearrangement joins TRBV27 to TRBJ2-1; D is uncertain. The V gene lost 0 bases and the J gene lost 0 bases, with 9 bases spanning the gap. Per the germline V gene, CDR1 is MNHEY and CDR2 is SMNVEV (reference sequence). CDR3 length: 16 residues. The chain's CDR3 is CASSLSIVVSYNEQFF. DNA for the CDR3: TGTGCCAGCAGTTTATCCATAGTGGTCTCCTACAATGAGCAGTTCTTC.

The rearrangement links TRBV6-1 to TRBJ1-5; no reliable D call. Germline V gives CDR1 MNHNS, CDR2 SASEGT. The CDR3 contains 14 residues. V lost 7 bases and J lost 3, with 13 bases in between. The DNA of the CDR3 is TGTGCCAGCAAGGAGGCCGGCCCCAATCAGCCCCAGCATTTT. This translates into CASKEAGPNQPQHF.

The chain joins TRBV29-1 to TRBJ2-7, with no clear D. In germline, CDR1 is SQVTM, CDR2 ANQGSEA. The CDR3 contains 13 residues. V was cut by 5 bases and J by 2 bases, with 13 bases left in between. The CDR3 is CSVLGDLTYEQYF. Written as DNA, the CDR3 is TGCAGCGTTCTCGGCGACTTGACCTACGAGCAGTACTTC.

V usage is TRBV5-4 and J usage is TRBJ2-7; no reliable D call. Germline V CDR1 and CDR2: SGHNT, YYREEE (reference sequence). V gave up 0 bases and J gave up 5 bases, with 9 bases separating them. The CDR3 runs to 13 residues. CDR3 in amino acids: CASSLVGLDEQYF. The DNA for the CDR3 is TGTGCCAGCAGCTTGGTAGGGTTGGACGAGCAGTACTTC.

This sequence joins TRBV19 and TRBJ1-1, with D perhaps matching TRBD1 (5 bases). Per germline, CDR1 LNHDA and CDR2 SQIVND (reference sequence). This CDR3 region has 14 residues. The V and J ends lost 9 bases and 3 bases respectively, with 17 bases between them. The DNA of the CDR3 is TGTGCCAGCCTAACAAGGGACCCCTACACTGAAGCTTTCTTT. Protein product: CASLTRDPYTEAFF.

This CDR3 is CASSGTGSNGYTF. The CDR3 bases are TGTGCCAGCAGTGGAACAGGGAGTAATGGCTACACCTTC. The chain couples TRBV25-1 to TRBJ1-2; TRBD1 might be the D (6 bases). Per the germline V gene, CDR1 is MGHDK and CDR2 is SYGVNS. The CDR3 has 13 amino acids. V was pared by 4 bases and J by 6 bases, with 12 bases between.

The chain employs TRBV27 and TRBJ2-7; 10 bases are a match to TRBD2. In germline, CDR1 is MNHEY, CDR2 SMNVEV (reference sequence). The CDR3 contains 16 residues. Unmatched junction bases numbered 14, after V lost 8 bases and J lost 4 bases. CDR3 in amino acids: CASLGLADPQGYEQYF. DNA of the CDR3: TGTGCCAGCCTTGGACTAGCGGATCCCCAAGGTTACGAGCAGTACTTC.

This clone was seen just once. The chain couples TRBV27 to TRBJ1-1; no clear D. With 5 bases removed from V and 4 bases from J, the gap between germline ends came to 14 bases. Per germline, CDR1 MNHEY and CDR2 SMNVEV (reference sequence). The CDR3 consists of 14 residues. The CDR3 DNA reads TGTGCCAGCAGTCCCGGCTTCAGTAGCACTGAAGCTTTCTTT. It is translated as CASSPGFSSTEAFF.